What follows are 5 T cell receptor beta chains derived from one specimen sequenced in a study of blood T cell repertoires in COVID-19. Measured with immunoSEQ multiplex PCR; TCRdb has only the in-frame clones, and not every one. This table holds 60,000 to 70,000 clones, roughly nine tenths found once. What was sequenced was peripheral blood. The receptors stem from a human donor in a cohort sampled during active COVID-19.

The chain has TRBV5-6 and TRBJ2-7; no firm D call. The length of the CDR3 is 12 residues. Germline V CDR1 and CDR2: SGHDT, YYEEEE. V dropped 1 base and J dropped 1 base, with 3 bases sitting between them. The CDR3 nucleotides read TGTGCCAGCAGCTTGTCTTCCTACGAGCAGTACTTC. It translates to CASSLSSYEQYF.

V is TRBV19 and J is TRBJ1-2, with no clear D. V gave up 0 bases and J gave up 3 bases, with 8 bases separating them. Germline V gene lookup returns CDR1 LNHDA and CDR2 SQIVND (reference sequence). The CDR3 is 14 amino acids. CDR3 protein: CASSIEQMDYGYTF. The DNA of the CDR3 is TGTGCCAGTAGTATAGAACAGATGGACTATGGCTACACCTTC.

The V call is TRBV18, the J call TRBJ2-3, with TRBD2 identical over 13 bases. Losses at the gene ends were 3 bases for V and 3 bases for J; bases not matched to a gene: 9. The CDR3 covers 18 residues. The V gene's germline CDR1 is KGHSH and CDR2 LQKENI. CDR3: CASSPLGLAGVKTDTQYF. CDR3 bases: TGTGCCAGCTCACCGCTTGGACTAGCGGGAGTTAAGACAGATACGCAGTATTTT.

This sequence joins TRBV7-9 and TRBJ1-3; 9 bases are a match to TRBD1. After removal of 5 bases from V and 1 base from J, the junction contained 3 bases not matched to a gene. The CDR3 sequence is 15 residues long. The germline gives CDR1 SEHNR, CDR2 FQNEAQ (reference sequence). The CDR3 region is CASSLGQGSGNTIYF. The CDR3 DNA follows: TGTGCCAGCAGCCTAGGACAGGGGTCTGGAAACACCATATATTTT.

The chain has TRBV5-1 and TRBJ2-7, with a possible D match to TRBD2 (6 bases). Trimming removed 3 bases at V and 2 bases at J, with 12 bases between. CDR1 and CDR2 (germline): SGHRS, YFSETQ. The CDR3 sequence is 14 residues long. Here the CDR3 reads CASSSRDGTYEQYF. In nucleotides, the CDR3 is TGCGCCAGCAGCTCGCGGGACGGGACCTACGAGCAGTACTTC.